The T cell receptor (beta chain) under discussion was sequenced for a study of identical twins. General study findings and limits: Out-of-frame alpha sequences common to twins exhibited a surplus of low generation probability.

A universal primer site was added by template switching, and unique molecular identifiers were carried by the cDNA. MiXCR, run by TCRdb on the 5' RACE reads, gives a single entry per CDR3 protein. The profile covers 690,000 or so distinct CDR3 sequences, with 8% to 9% appearing a single time and approximately 0.89% taken by the ten largest. A word on this clonotype: Antigen specificity is unknown.

Germline V gene lookup returns CDR1 ENHRY and CDR2 SYGVKD. The CDR3 has 16 amino acids. V shed 5 bases, J shed 0 bases, and the junction held 1 base outside the gene matches. The same data also contributed to another study, on yellow fever vaccine responses in identical twins. From that report: The authors reported partly convergent, partly personalized vaccine responses in identical twins.

The chain uses TRBV10-3 and TRBJ2-1; 13 nucleotides match TRBD2. This sequence originates from a woman aged 18-29 years in good health. Sequenced input: PBMCs. CDR3 loop: CAISWTSGSSYNEQFF. The DNA of the CDR3 is TGTGCCATCAGTTGGACTAGCGGGAGCTCCTACAATGAGCAGTTCTTC.